The entry that follows covers one T cell receptor (beta chain) sequence. Its specificity is not known. The sample holds other DNA sequences that translate to the same CDR3. The germline V gene encodes CDR1 MNHEY and CDR2 SVGAGI. Trimming removed 2 bases at V and 4 bases at J, with 2 bases between. The CDR3 sequence is 11 residues long. TCRdb's table, derived via immunoSEQ multiplex PCR, lists solely in-frame clones and lacks some. The table lists tens of thousands of clones, 80% to 90% of them singletons. This sample was taken from a study of OX40 agonist ivuxolimab in advanced cancers. The study's findings and limits: Antigen specificity was not determined for the expanded peripheral T cells.

This receptor was taken from an adult with an advanced solid tumor such as melanoma, head and neck, liver or kidney cancer. The chain links TRBV6-5 to TRBJ2-5; D not certain. The source was CD4+ or CD8+ T cells sorted from blood, collected in a trial of the OX40 agonist ivuxolimab. CDR3 nucleotide sequence: TGTGCCAGCAGTTACGGAGAGACCCAGTACTTC. This translates into CASSYGETQYF.